This passage covers 20 T cell receptor beta chains from one sample sequenced in a study of CXCR3-negative and CXCR3-positive naive CD8 T cells. In preparing the TRB cDNA libraries, 5' RACE with UMI labels was used. TCRdb re-analyzed the 5' RACE reads; it lists each CDR3 protein once, without DNA. The sample holds more than 65,000 distinct CDR3 sequences. The specimen sequenced was naive CXCR3- CD8+ T cells from blood. Subset specified: CD45RO-CCR7+CD27+CD95- naive CD8+ T cells lacking CXCR3 (TNR3-). These receptors all come from a human donor in good health. Some clones in this sample may be carry-over from other donors' samples.

The chain uses TRBV25-1 and TRBJ2-7. Germline V gives CDR1 MGHDK, CDR2 SYGVNS. The CDR3 extends over 13 amino acids. CDR3 sequence: CASSESGSYEQYF.

The V gene is TRBV14, the J gene TRBJ1-1. The germline CDR1 and CDR2 sequences are SGHDN and FVKESK. CDR3 size: 15 residues. This CDR3 reads CASSQWWIEGTEAFF.

The J gene is TRBJ1-2, the V gene TRBV19. Germline assignment: CDR1 LNHDA and CDR2 SQIVND (reference sequence). CDR3 length: 13 amino acids. CDR3 sequence: CASSMVTNYGYTF.

The gene calls are TRBV27 and TRBJ1-6. The germline gives CDR1 MNHEY, CDR2 SMNVEV (reference sequence). The CDR3 extends over 13 amino acids. CDR3 region: CASSLSHGSPLHF.

V and J are TRBV28 and TRBJ2-1; TCRdb's D call, TRBD1, is unchecked because there is no DNA. CDR1 is MDHEN and CDR2 is SYDVKM in the germline V gene. The CDR3 covers 14 residues. The CDR3 loop reads CASSSRGAQNEQFF.

The V gene is TRBV28, the J gene TRBJ1-2; TCRdb names TRBD1, which stays unverified in the absence of DNA. Germline CDR1 MDHEN, CDR2 SYDVKM. CDR3 size: 16 residues. The CDR3 loop reads CASSFHPGGSDYGYTF.

CDR3 loop: CASRRGTGSNQPQHF. This chain joins TRBV4-3 and TRBJ1-5; TCRdb selects TRBD1, and the lack of DNA leaves this call unchecked. The CDR3 totals 15 residues. The germline V gene has CDR1 LGHNA and CDR2 YSLEER.

The chain couples TRBV28 to TRBJ2-1; TCRdb designates TRBD1, a call that cannot be tested without DNA. The CDR3 consists of 17 residues. CDR1 and CDR2 from the germline V gene are MDHEN and SYDVKM. CDR3 in amino acids: CASSVPEDTFPYNEQFF.

The chain joins TRBV28 to TRBJ2-1. This CDR3 is 15 amino acids long. CDR1 is MDHEN, CDR2 SYDVKM, per germline. The CDR3 loop reads CASASDPSSYNEQFF.

The chain links TRBV27 to TRBJ1-5. The CDR3 runs to 13 residues. CDR1 MNHEY and CDR2 SMNVEV come from the germline V gene (reference sequence). The CDR3: CASSLSSGRPQHF.

The V and J genes are TRBV4-1 and TRBJ2-1; TCRdb lists TRBD1, though no DNA is available to test this call. Germline CDR1 and CDR2: MGHRA and YSYEKL. CDR3 length: 16 amino acids. The CDR3 sequence is CASSRSQGGAYNEQFF.

The chain employs TRBV11-3 and TRBJ2-7; there is no DNA to check the TCRdb D call of TRBD1. Germline V CDR1 and CDR2: SGHNT, YENEEA. This CDR3 spans 15 amino acids. The CDR3 here is CASSQTGTGADEQYF.

The chain combines TRBV29-1 with TRBJ2-1; TCRdb's assignment of TRBD1 cannot be checked, as there is no DNA. Germline V lookup: CDR1 SQVTM, CDR2 ANQGSEA. CDR3 length equals 15 residues. CDR3 in amino acids: CSFILRDRVNNEQFF.

This chain connects TRBV2 to TRBJ2-3; there is no DNA to check the TCRdb D call of TRBD2. The CDR3 has 18 amino acids. Germline V CDR1 and CDR2: SNHLY, FYNNEI. CDR3 residues: CASSDPRLAGGPTDTQYF.

The V and J genes are TRBV7-6 and TRBJ2-7; TCRdb's D call of TRBD2 is untestable without DNA. Germline V gene data show CDR1 as SGHVS and CDR2 as FNYEAQ. The CDR3 contains 16 residues. CDR3 sequence: CASSLPEASSSYEQYF.

V gene TRBV27 combines with J gene TRBJ2-1. In germline, CDR1 is MNHEY, CDR2 SMNVEV (reference sequence). The CDR3 runs to 15 residues. This CDR3 reads CASSLEGNSRNEQFF.

The CDR3 is CASSLVGGIYEQYF. This chain connects TRBV7-2 to TRBJ2-7; TCRdb names TRBD1, which stays unverified in the absence of DNA. This CDR3 has 14 amino acids. CDR1 and CDR2 (germline): SGHTA, FQGNSA.

V and J are TRBV7-2 and TRBJ2-3. Germline CDR1 reads SGHTA; CDR2 reads FQGNSA. The CDR3 length is 17 residues. The CDR3 reads CASSLGLPNGLTDTQYF.

The chain recombines TRBV29-1 with TRBJ2-7; TCRdb calls TRBD2, which cannot be checked without DNA. Per the germline V gene, CDR1 is SQVTM and CDR2 is ANQGSEA. The CDR3 runs 17 residues. CDR3 sequence reads: CSVYWPEGTSGLYEQYF.

The V gene is TRBV7-6, the J gene TRBJ2-7; TCRdb outputs TRBD1, but without DNA this stays unchecked. Germline V gene sequence: CDR1 SGHVS, CDR2 FNYEAQ. This CDR3 is built from 15 residues. CDR3 residues: CASSQPTGSTYEQYF.